Listed below are T cell receptor beta chains from one sample, sequenced in a study of identifying expanded T cells in peripheral blood. Method: immunoSEQ multiplex PCR; TCRdb's copy keeps in-frame clones and lacks some. The sample includes about 100,000 clones, 70% to 90% of them seen just once. The sequenced material came from blood. These receptors were taken from a person aged 18-69 years in good health. Each CDR3 is given with its conserved first and last residue. The D gene is left open where the match is weak. Rows may omit the clone size; those that give it use once, few, many or a size class.

CDR3 DNA,CDR3 protein,V gene,clone size,J gene,D gene
TGTGCCAGCAGCGACCCCTCGGGTAGCGGGAAAATCTACAATGAGCAGTTCTTC,CASSDPSGSGKIYNEQFF,TRBV9,NA,TRBJ2-1,TRBD2
TGCAGCGTTGAAGTTATGGACAGGGGGCCCTCCAATGAGCAGTTCTTC,CSVEVMDRGPSNEQFF,TRBV29-1,NA,TRBJ2-1,TRBD1
TGTGCCAGCAGCTCCCGGGGCGACAATGAGCAGTTCTTC,CASSSRGDNEQFF,TRBV7-7,NA,TRBJ2-1,NA
TGCAGCGTTGAAACCGGGAGTGGAACCGGGGAGCTGTTTTTT,CSVETGSGTGELFF,TRBV29-1,once,TRBJ2-2,NA
TGTGCCAGCAGCCACGCCAGTAACTATGGCTACACCTTC,CASSHASNYGYTF,TRBV6-5,NA,TRBJ1-2,NA
TGTGCCAGTAGTCCATCGGGACTAGCGGGAGGTTACAATGAGCAGTTCTTC,CASSPSGLAGGYNEQFF,TRBV19,NA,TRBJ2-1,TRBD2
TGTGCCACCTCCAGGACAGGGGGCGTAGAGACCCAGTACTTC,CATSRTGGVETQYF,TRBV2,NA,TRBJ2-5,TRBD1
TGTGCCAGCAGCACATCCTCGGCGAACTATGGCTACACCTTC,CASSTSSANYGYTF,TRBV6-5,NA,TRBJ1-2,NA
TGTGCCAGCAGCCCCGGACGGGGGACTAATGAAAAACTGTTTTTT,CASSPGRGTNEKLFF,TRBV27,NA,TRBJ1-4,NA
TGCGCCAGCAGTCGCGCTGGGGTAACGGGCGGAAACACCATATATTTT,CASSRAGVTGGNTIYF,TRBV4-1,once,TRBJ1-3,NA
TGCGCCAGCAGCTCCCCCCAGGGACAGACCACCGGGGAGCTGTTTTTT,CASSSPQGQTTGELFF,TRBV5-1,NA,TRBJ2-2,TRBD1
TGTGCCAGCAGTGAAGATTGGAGGGGTGCAGTGTCTACCCACAATGAGCAGTTCTTC,CASSEDWRGAVSTHNEQFF,TRBV6-1,NA,TRBJ2-1,NA
TGTGCCAGCAGCTCACCCACCCGTTTTCTAGCGGACCAAGAGACCCAGTACTTC,CASSSPTRFLADQETQYF,TRBV13,NA,TRBJ2-5,TRBD2
TGTGCCAGCAGCTTCCCGGGACTAGCGGGAGGCGAGACCCAGTACTTC,CASSFPGLAGGETQYF,TRBV5-4,NA,TRBJ2-5,TRBD2
TGTGCCAGCAGCCGAGGGGCTAGCGAGGAGACCCAGTACTTC,CASSRGASEETQYF,TRBV7-9,NA,TRBJ2-5,NA
TGTGCCACCCCGACCGGGGACTCTAACTATGGCTACACCTTC,CATPTGDSNYGYTF,TRBV6-6,NA,TRBJ1-2,NA
TGTGCCAGCAGTGAGTCGGGAGTGGCGAACACCGGGGAGCTGTTTTTT,CASSESGVANTGELFF,TRBV2,NA,TRBJ2-2,NA
TGCGCCAGCAGTAGACAGGGGGCTGAGACCCAGTACTTC,CASSRQGAETQYF,TRBV5-1,NA,TRBJ2-5,TRBD1
TGCGCCAGCAGTGAGAAGGTCAGGGGGCAGGACTATGGCTACACCTTC,CASSEKVRGQDYGYTF,TRBV10-1,NA,TRBJ1-2,TRBD1
TGTGCCAGCTCACCACCGATGGCACGCGACTATGGCTACACCTTC,CASSPPMARDYGYTF,TRBV18,NA,TRBJ1-2,NA
TGTGCCAGCAGTGAATTGGCAGGGACGCCCTACGAGCAGTACTTC,CASSELAGTPYEQYF,TRBV25-1,once,TRBJ2-7,NA
TGTGCCAGCAGCTTAGGACAGGGATTGAACACTGAAGCTTTCTTT,CASSLGQGLNTEAFF,TRBV11-2,once,TRBJ1-1,TRBD1
TGTGCCAGCAGCCCCGACCGGGACTCCTCATCTTCCGAGCAGTACTTC,CASSPDRDSSSSEQYF,TRBV7-3,NA,TRBJ2-7,NA
TGCAGCACGACAGGGGATGGCACAGATACGCAGTATTTT,CSTTGDGTDTQYF,TRBV29-1,NA,TRBJ2-3,TRBD1
TGTGCCAGCGGGCCACACTATGGCTACACCTTC,CASGPHYGYTF,TRBV28,few,TRBJ1-2,NA
TGTGCCAGCAGCACACAAGGGACAGGGGGCTGGTTAGGGGAGCTGTTTTTT,CASSTQGTGGWLGELFF,TRBV9,NA,TRBJ2-2,TRBD1
TGCGCCAGCAGTGAAAAGGATGGCTCTGGAAACACCATATATTTT,CASSEKDGSGNTIYF,TRBV10-2,NA,TRBJ1-3,NA
TGTGCCAGCATATGGTCAGGGTCCGACACTGAAGCTTTCTTT,CASIWSGSDTEAFF,TRBV7-9,NA,TRBJ1-1,NA
TGTGCCAGCAGCTATGACATTTACACTGAAGCTTTCTTT,CASSYDIYTEAFF,TRBV2,NA,TRBJ1-1,NA
TGTGCCAGCACCGCTACCAGAGGGAACGAGCAGTACTTC,CASTATRGNEQYF,TRBV6-1,NA,TRBJ2-7,NA
TGTGCCAGCAATCCTCAGGGAACGAACACCGGGGAGCTGTTTTTT,CASNPQGTNTGELFF,TRBV2,NA,TRBJ2-2,NA
TGTGCCAGCAGCCAAGTTGATTTATGGGCTTGGAGACAGGGGGCTACCGGCGGCTACACCTTC,CASSQVDLWAWRQGATGGYTF,TRBV14,NA,TRBJ1-2,TRBD1
TGTGCCAGTAGTATTATTCGCGAAGCCTACAATGAGCAGTTCTTC,CASSIIREAYNEQFF,TRBV19,once,TRBJ2-1,NA
TGCGCCAGCAGCCAAGGCGGGACAGGGAATGGTCGGACAGATACGCAGTATTTT,CASSQGGTGNGRTDTQYF,TRBV4-1,NA,TRBJ2-3,TRBD1
TGTGCCAGCAGCGGTACTTTTAGGGCCGGGGAGCTGTTTTTT,CASSGTFRAGELFF,TRBV28,once,TRBJ2-2,NA
TGTGCCAGCAGCTTAGATCGGCGGAGTGAAGCTTTCTTT,CASSLDRRSEAFF,TRBV11-3,NA,TRBJ1-1,NA
TGTGCCAGCAGTTACGGGGGAGGGGGAAATGAAAAACTGTTTTTT,CASSYGGGGNEKLFF,TRBV6-5,NA,TRBJ1-4,NA
TGTGCCAGCAGCCAGGGGGACAGGGATAATTCACCCCTCCACTTT,CASSQGDRDNSPLHF,TRBV28,NA,TRBJ1-6,TRBD1
TGTGCCAGCGGTACAAGCTCCTACGAGCAGTACTTC,CASGTSSYEQYF,TRBV25-1,few,TRBJ2-7,NA
TGTGCCAGCAGCATAGAGGTGGCCCCCTACGAGCAGTACTTC,CASSIEVAPYEQYF,TRBV7-8,NA,TRBJ2-7,NA
TGTGCCAGCAGCCGTCGGACTAGCGGGGTCAATGAGCAGTTCTTC,CASSRRTSGVNEQFF,TRBV9,few,TRBJ2-1,TRBD2
TGTGCCAGCAAGCTAATCAACACTGAAGCTTTCTTT,CASKLINTEAFF,TRBV28,NA,TRBJ1-1,NA
TGTGCCAGTAATCGGGGCGCGGGTTCGGGAAACACCATATATTTT,CASNRGAGSGNTIYF,TRBV19,NA,TRBJ1-3,NA
TGTGCTAGTGGTTTGGTACGGCTGGCGGGAACCTACGAGCAGTACTTC,CASGLVRLAGTYEQYF,TRBV12-5,NA,TRBJ2-7,NA
TGTGCCAGCAGCACTAACCGGGACGAGCTCTACGAGCAGTACTTC,CASSTNRDELYEQYF,TRBV5-4,NA,TRBJ2-7,NA
TGTGCCAGCAGCCCGTGGACAGGCCGAAACAATGAGCAGTTCTTC,CASSPWTGRNNEQFF,TRBV5-8,NA,TRBJ2-1,TRBD1
TGTGCCAGCAGCTCGACCCCCGGGACAGGGGTAACAGATACGCAGTATTTT,CASSSTPGTGVTDTQYF,TRBV7-2,NA,TRBJ2-3,TRBD1
TGCGCCAGCAGCTCTGGGGGTGGTCGGCAGGTTGCTGAAAAACTGTTTTTT,CASSSGGGRQVAEKLFF,TRBV5-1,once,TRBJ1-4,NA
TGTGCCAGCTCGCCCACTGGAGGGTTTGAAAAACTGTTTTTT,CASSPTGGFEKLFF,TRBV18,NA,TRBJ1-4,NA
TGCGCCAGCAGCTTGGGTACGGCCAACACTGAAGCTTTCTTT,CASSLGTANTEAFF,TRBV5-1,NA,TRBJ1-1,NA
TGCGCCAGCAGCCCACAGGGGCAGGGGGAGACCCAGTACTTC,CASSPQGQGETQYF,TRBV5-1,NA,TRBJ2-5,TRBD1
TGTGCCAGCAGTTACCTGGACAGTCGGAACACTGAAGCTTTCTTT,CASSYLDSRNTEAFF,TRBV6-5,NA,TRBJ1-1,NA
TGCGCCAGCAGCGTCAACGGTGGAACCGGGGAGCTGTTTTTT,CASSVNGGTGELFF,TRBV5-1,once,TRBJ2-2,NA
TGCGCCAGCAGCGACGGACTAGCGGGAGTCGGCGAGCAGTACTTC,CASSDGLAGVGEQYF,TRBV10-1,NA,TRBJ2-7,TRBD2
TGTGCCAGGGGCACCGACAGAGAAGCTTTCTTT,CARGTDREAFF,TRBV19,NA,TRBJ1-1,NA
TGTGCCAGCAGTGACGGGGAAGGCAACGAGCAGTACTTC,CASSDGEGNEQYF,TRBV6-6,NA,TRBJ2-7,NA
TGTGCCACCAGCAGGGAAGTTCAAAATGAGCAGTTCTTC,CATSREVQNEQFF,TRBV15,NA,TRBJ2-1,NA
TGTGCCAGCAGCCCGATGACATTTGGAGGCAATGAGCAGTTCTTC,CASSPMTFGGNEQFF,TRBV9,NA,TRBJ2-1,NA
TGTGCCAGCAGCTTGGTTATGGGGGGAGCCACTGAAGCTTTCTTT,CASSLVMGGATEAFF,TRBV5-6,NA,TRBJ1-1,NA
TGTGCCAGCAGTCCAATCGACAGGGTCTATGGCTACACCTTC,CASSPIDRVYGYTF,TRBV28,NA,TRBJ1-2,TRBD1